The 29 T cell receptor beta chains given below trace back to one sample, sequenced in a study of PD-L1 blockade in urothelial cancer. TCRdb keeps only in-frame clones here, not all; method: immunoSEQ multiplex PCR. The table includes over 100,000 clones, approximately 90% detected once. Stated time point: peripheral blood 6 weeks after treatment start. The source material was PBMCs, sampled around atezolizumab (anti-PD-L1) treatment. These receptors were obtained from a man aged 55 to 70 with urothelial cancer.

The rearrangement links TRBV2 to TRBJ2-7; D is perhaps TRBD2 (5 bases). Germline V gene sequence: CDR1 SNHLY, CDR2 FYNNEI. V was clipped by 6 bases and J by 6 bases, with 9 bases between them. CDR3 length equals 11 residues. CDR3 coding DNA: TGTGCCAGCAGGAGGGCGGCCGAGCAGTACTTC. It codes for CASRRAAEQYF.

The J gene is TRBJ2-2, the V gene TRBV7-2; 10 bases fit TRBD2. The CDR3 covers 18 residues. Germline CDR1 SGHTA, CDR2 FQGNSA. V lost 5 bases to trimming and J lost 4 bases; unmatched junction nucleotides: 13. DNA for the CDR3: TGTGCCAGCAGCCACCTCGGGAGCGGGGGGGCCGGCACCGGGGAGCTGTTTTTT. As protein: CASSHLGSGGAGTGELFF.

This chain uses TRBV5-4 with TRBJ1-2; 10 positions match TRBD1. There are 15 residues in the CDR3. V trimming: 4 bases; J trimming: 1 base; junction bases outside the gene matches: 4. From germline, CDR1 is SGHNT and CDR2 YYREEE (reference sequence). CDR3 residues: CASSGGTGVNYGYTF. CDR3 DNA sequence: TGTGCCAGCAGCGGAGGGACAGGGGTTAACTATGGCTACACCTTC.

This chain connects TRBV11-2 to TRBJ1-2; D is uncertain. Trimming removed 1 base from V and 2 bases from J, with 11 bases in between. CDR3 length: 15 residues. Germline-derived CDR1 and CDR2 are SGHAT and FQNNGV. In DNA form, the CDR3 reads TGTGCCAGCAGCTTAGTAGAGGGTCGGAACTATGGCTACACCTTC. It codes for CASSLVEGRNYGYTF. The full variable domain, with the rest looked up from reference TRBV11-2 and TRBJ1-2, is EAGVAQSPRYKIIEKRQSVAFWCNPISGHATLYWYQQILGQGPKLLIQFQNNGVVDDSQLPKDRFSAERLKGVDSTLKIQPAKLEDSAVYLCASSLVEGRNYGYTFGSGTRLTVV.

This chain connects TRBV7-9 to TRBJ2-7; TRBD1 matches 9 bases. This CDR3 region has 14 residues. Germline CDR1 SEHNR, CDR2 FQNEAQ (reference sequence). V shed 5 bases and J 3 bases; nucleotides not matched to a gene: 5. The CDR3 nucleotides read TGTGCCAGCAGCAGGGACAGGGATGTCTACGAGCAGTACTTC. The encoded protein is CASSRDRDVYEQYF.

V usage is TRBV15 and J usage is TRBJ1-2; D call uncertain. CDR3 length: 13 amino acids. From germline, CDR1 is LNHNV and CDR2 YYDKDF (reference sequence). V was clipped by 0 bases and J by 8 bases, with 10 bases between them. The CDR3 DNA sequence: TGTGCCACCAGCAGAGAAGGATCGGGGGGCTACACCTTC. It codes for CATSREGSGGYTF.

This clone was observed once. The CDR3 coding sequence is TGCGCCAGCAGCCAAGGACAGGGGAAGACAGATACGCAGTATTTT. Translation: CASSQGQGKTDTQYF. This rearrangement joins TRBV4-1 to TRBJ2-3, with 8 bases aligning to TRBD1. The germline CDR1 and CDR2 sequences are MGHRA and YSYEKL. This CDR3 spans 15 amino acids. J was trimmed by 3 bases and V by 1 base; bases with no gene match: 3.

The chain combines TRBV4-2 with TRBJ2-1, with D maybe TRBD2 (5 bases). Trimming removed 1 base at V and 8 bases at J, with 18 bases between. The CDR3 spans 16 residues. Looked up from germline, CDR1 is LGHNA and CDR2 is YNFKEQ. The CDR3 is CASSQASRLLPDEQFF. CDR3 coding DNA: TGTGCCAGCAGCCAAGCGTCAAGACTACTTCCCGATGAGCAGTTCTTC.

The CDR3 loop is CASSATGSHEQYF. CDR3 nucleotide sequence: TGTGCCAGCAGCGCGACAGGGTCCCACGAGCAGTACTTC. The chain combines TRBV5-4 with TRBJ2-7; 7 bases line up with TRBD1. Germline CDR1 is SGHNT and CDR2 is YYREEE (reference sequence). Unmatched junction bases numbered 6, after V lost 4 bases and J lost 5 bases. The CDR3 length is 13 residues.

The V call is TRBV28, the J call TRBJ1-1, with 8 bases fitting TRBD1. The germline gives CDR1 MDHEN, CDR2 SYDVKM. With V trimmed by 9 bases and J by 7 bases, 4 bases remained unmatched. The CDR3 sequence is 11 residues long. The CDR3 sequence is CARVTGVEAFF. The CDR3 DNA sequence: TGTGCCAGAGTGACAGGGGTTGAAGCTTTCTTT.

This sequence joins TRBV28 and TRBJ2-1, with D tentatively TRBD2 (5 bases). This CDR3 region has 14 residues. The germline V gene encodes CDR1 MDHEN and CDR2 SYDVKM. V gave up 8 bases and J gave up 4 bases, with 15 bases separating them. Here the CDR3 DNA reads TGTGCCAGCCGCCTGGGGAGCGCTTACAATGAGCAGTTCTTC. Translating gives CASRLGSAYNEQFF.

The rearrangement joins TRBV4-2 to TRBJ1-4; TRBD1 is a possible D gene (6 bases). The CDR3 sequence is 15 residues long. V was shortened by 4 bases and J by 7 bases, with 16 bases between the two germline ends. Per the germline V gene, CDR1 is LGHNA and CDR2 is YNFKEQ. CDR3 in DNA: TGTGCCAGCAGCCGGAGTAACAGGGATGGTGAAAAACTGTTTTTT. Translation gives CASSRSNRDGEKLFF.

V usage is TRBV4-1 and J usage is TRBJ2-3; 9 nucleotides match TRBD2. The CDR3 spans 20 residues. V lost 1 base and J lost 2; bases outside the gene matches: 16. CDR1 is MGHRA and CDR2 is YSYEKL in the germline V gene. In DNA, the CDR3 is TGCGCCAGCAGCCAAGGGAAAACTGATTCGCGGGGGGGACCCACAGATACGCAGTATTTT. This sequence encodes CASSQGKTDSRGGPTDTQYF.

The gene calls are TRBV2 and TRBJ2-7; TRBD2 aligns across 10 bases. The germline CDR1 and CDR2 sequences are SNHLY and FYNNEI. The CDR3 is 12 amino acids. The junction had 10 bases not matched to a gene; V was cut back by 7 bases and J by 13 bases. CDR3 nucleotides: TGTGCCAGCACTCCTGAAGCGGGAGGGCCTTACTTC. Encoded protein: CASTPEAGGPYF.

The DNA of the CDR3 is TGTGCCAGCAGTTCCGGACTAGCGGGAGTGGGAGAGACCCAGTACTTC. Protein: CASSSGLAGVGETQYF. The chain is built from TRBV28 and TRBJ2-5; 13 nucleotides match TRBD2. V lost 4 bases and J lost 4; bases outside the gene matches: 6. Germline CDR1 MDHEN, CDR2 SYDVKM. The CDR3 consists of 16 residues.

The J gene is TRBJ2-3, the V gene TRBV7-3; TRBD2 matches 13 bases. Looked up from germline, CDR1 is SGHTA and CDR2 is FQGTGA. The V and J ends lost 3 bases and 13 bases, in that order; junction bases with no gene match: 4. The CDR3 runs 13 residues. The CDR3 spells CASSFGLAGDKYF. The CDR3 bases are TGTGCCAGCAGCTTCGGACTAGCGGGGGACAAGTATTTT. Drawing the rest from reference TRBV7-3 and TRBJ2-3, the complete variable domain is GAGVSQTPSNKVTEKGKYVELRCDPISGHTALYWYRQSLGQGPEFLIYFQGTGAADDSGLPNDRFFAVRPEGSVSTLKIQRTERGDSAVYLCASSFGLAGDKYFGPGTRLTVL.

The sample holds one count of this clone. The chain is built from TRBV9 and TRBJ2-2, with D perhaps TRBD2 (6 bases). Trimming removed 2 bases at V and 4 bases at J, with 9 bases between. The CDR3 sequence is 14 residues long. Germline V lookup: CDR1 SGDLS, CDR2 YYNGEE. The CDR3 DNA reads as TGTGCCAGCAGCGTCCGGGGGACCACCGGGGAGCTGTTTTTT. This codes for CASSVRGTTGELFF.

The rearrangement uses TRBV28 and TRBJ2-3; D is perhaps TRBD2 (5 bases). Per germline, CDR1 MDHEN and CDR2 SYDVKM. The V end was cut by 8 bases, the J end by 6 bases, with 18 bases between. The length of the CDR3 is 14 residues. Here the CDR3 DNA reads TGTGCCAGCGGGCGGGCAGTGGATGCGGATACGCAGTATTTT. Its protein is CASGRAVDADTQYF.

The sample holds a few counts of this clone. V and J are TRBV6-1 and TRBJ1-4, with 9 positions matching TRBD1. The CDR3 spans 15 residues. Germline lookup yields CDR1 MNHNS and CDR2 SASEGT. V trimming: 1 base; J trimming: 10 bases; junction bases outside the gene matches: 7. Here the CDR3 reads CASSEEGQGIRKLFF. In DNA form, the CDR3 reads TGTGCCAGCAGTGAAGAGGGACAGGGTATCCGAAAACTGTTTTTT.

The chain recombines TRBV5-5 with TRBJ1-1; 11 nucleotides agree with TRBD1. Germline values: CDR1 SGHKS, CDR2 YYEKEE (reference sequence). J was trimmed by 0 bases and V by 3 bases; bases with no gene match: 1. The CDR3 consists of 15 residues. In DNA, the CDR3 is TGTGCCAGCAGCTCGGACAGGGGGCTGAACACTGAAGCTTTCTTT. Translation: CASSSDRGLNTEAFF.

CDR3 sequence reads: CASSEGLSLSQYF. The DNA for the CDR3 is TGTGCCAGCAGTGAGGGACTATCCTTGTCCCAGTACTTC. This chain links TRBV25-1 with TRBJ2-5; TRBD2 matches 7 bases. The V segment lost 3 bases and the J segment 9 bases; nucleotides outside the gene matches: 7. The CDR3 loop spans 13 amino acids. The germline CDR1 and CDR2 sequences are MGHDK and SYGVNS.

The chain carries TRBV5-4 and TRBJ2-6, with TRBD1 identical over 8 bases. V lost 3 bases and J lost 4; bases outside the gene matches: 3. The length of the CDR3 is 15 residues. The germline V gene has CDR1 SGHNT and CDR2 YYREEE (reference sequence). Here the CDR3 reads CASSSRGPGANVLTF. The CDR3 bases are TGTGCCAGCAGCTCCAGGGGGCCCGGGGCCAACGTCCTGACTTTC.

The J gene is TRBJ1-2, the V gene TRBV6-6, with TRBD1 identical over 9 bases. The CDR3 spans 14 residues. V shed 5 bases and J 5 bases; nucleotides not matched to a gene: 6. CDR1 is MNHNY and CDR2 is SVGAGI in the germline V gene (reference sequence). The CDR3 spells CASSPPTGGYGYTF. CDR3 in DNA: TGTGCCAGCAGTCCTCCGACAGGGGGATATGGCTACACCTTC.

The rearrangement joins TRBV10-3 to TRBJ2-5; 7 nucleotides match TRBD2. This CDR3 comprises 13 residues. CDR1 ENHRY and CDR2 SYGVKD come from the germline V gene. Losses at the gene ends were 7 bases for V and 4 bases for J; bases not matched to a gene: 6. The CDR3 is CAITRGVGETQYF. The CDR3, as DNA: TGTGCCATCACCCGGGGGGTAGGAGAGACCCAGTACTTC.

The genes are TRBV6-6 and TRBJ1-1; D gene uncertain. In germline, CDR1 is MNHNY, CDR2 SVGAGI (reference sequence). The CDR3 is made up of 11 amino acids. V lost 5 bases to trimming and J lost 6 bases, with 7 bases between them. CDR3 residues: CASSMSSEAFF. CDR3 in DNA: TGTGCCAGCAGTATGAGTTCTGAAGCTTTCTTT.

The chain links TRBV7-2 to TRBJ2-1; 7 nucleotides match TRBD2. With V trimmed by 5 bases and J by 2 bases, 9 bases remained unmatched. Germline assignment: CDR1 SGHTA and CDR2 FQGNSA. The CDR3 runs 16 residues. The CDR3 DNA follows: TGTGCCAGCAGCCCCGGGCGGGGGACCACCTACAATGAGCAGTTCTTC. Its protein is CASSPGRGTTYNEQFF.

The chain employs TRBV28 and TRBJ2-4; 7 bases fit TRBD2. The CDR3 is 14 amino acids. With 2 bases clipped from V and 5 bases from J, the junction kept 3 bases outside the gene matches. Germline-derived CDR1 and CDR2 are MDHEN and SYDVKM. In DNA form, the CDR3 reads TGTGCCAGCAGTTTACGCGGGAGCCAAAACATTCAGTACTTC. As protein: CASSLRGSQNIQYF.

The genes are TRBV30 and TRBJ2-3, with D possibly TRBD2 on 7 matching bases. V lost 1 base to trimming and J lost 5 bases, with 19 bases between them. The CDR3 has 16 amino acids. Looked up from germline, CDR1 is GTSNPN and CDR2 is SVGIG (reference sequence). CDR3: CAWSGGGGPGLDTQYF. CDR3 bases: TGTGCCTGGAGTGGAGGGGGGGGCCCGGGGTTAGATACGCAGTATTTT.

V and J are TRBV6-5 and TRBJ1-2, with 7 bases fitting TRBD1. In germline, CDR1 is MNHEY, CDR2 SVGAGI. The length of the CDR3 is 15 residues. J lost 3 bases, V lost 5 bases, and 9 bases had no gene match. In DNA, the CDR3 is TGTGCCAGCAGTCAAGACAGGGCTTCAGACTATGGCTACACCTTC. It codes for CASSQDRASDYGYTF.